This T cell receptor (beta chain) emerged from a study of blood T cell repertoires in COVID-19. Study as a whole: The origin of the acute and convalescent COVID-19 samples was the United States, Italy and Spain. Sample material is recorded as cDNA or gDNA derived from T cells, B-cell-depleted T cells, or PBMCs.

The authors' processing: It was from reference gene primer amplification that nucleated cell counts were estimated. Profiling relied on immunoSEQ multiplex PCR, and the TCRdb table lists in-frame clones only, not all of them. The V and J calls and the clone size are those of that table, but D and trimming were determined from the DNA. Among 150,000 to 200,000 clones listed, approximately 85% were seen once. The CDR3 consists of 16 residues. The V and J ends lost 4 bases and 1 base respectively, with 14 bases between them. From germline, CDR1 is MNHEY and CDR2 SVGAGI. Patients in Seattle were enrolled during active infection, then followed longitudinally.

The sample taken for sequencing was peripheral blood. This sequence joins TRBV6-5 and TRBJ1-5, with D maybe TRBD1 (5 bases). The TCR was taken from an elderly man with COVID-19, enrolled during active disease. CDR3 DNA: TGTGCCAGCAGTTTTACTCGGGGGGTAAGCAATCAGCCCCAGCATTTT. Protein: CASSFTRGVSNQPQHF.